Shown below are 5 T cell receptor beta chains from a single sample sequenced in a study of blood T cell repertoires in COVID-19. Here immunoSEQ multiplex PCR was the method, and the copy in TCRdb shows in-frame clones only, minus some. Here the sample spans more than 65,000 clones, about 81% being singletons. What was sequenced was peripheral blood. These receptors came from a woman aged 80 or over with acute or convalescent COVID-19.

V usage is TRBV3-1 (or the pseudogene TRBV3-2) and J usage is TRBJ2-3; TRBD2 aligns across 8 bases. The germline CDR1 and CDR2 sequences are LGHDT and YNNKEL (reference sequence). CDR3 length: 15 amino acids. After removal of 7 bases from V and 1 base from J, the junction contained 7 bases not matched to a gene. The CDR3 sequence: CASTTSGAGTDTQYF. DNA of the CDR3: TGTGCCAGCACCACTAGCGGAGCCGGCACAGATACGCAGTATTTT.

The chain links TRBV5-1 to TRBJ2-2; tentatively, D is TRBD1 (6 bases). The CDR3 covers 16 residues. The germline V and J ends were trimmed by 5 bases and 1 base, with 15 bases remaining between them. Germline assignment: CDR1 SGHRS and CDR2 YFSETQ. CDR3 region: CASRRDPGVNTGELFF. In DNA form, the CDR3 reads TGCGCCAGCAGGAGAGATCCAGGGGTGAACACCGGGGAGCTGTTTTTT.

The rearrangement uses TRBV5-1 and TRBJ2-3; tentative D call: TRBD2 (6 bases). V lost 0 bases and J lost 2, with 10 bases in between. The germline V gene encodes CDR1 SGHRS and CDR2 YFSETQ. The CDR3 runs 15 residues. The CDR3 sequence is CASSLVSGTTDTQYF. The CDR3 DNA is TGCGCCAGCAGCTTGGTTAGCGGAACCACAGATACGCAGTATTTT.

This clone was counted between two and nine times. The chain has TRBV7-2 and TRBJ2-1; D may be TRBD1 (6 bases). V was clipped by 1 base and J by 8 bases, with 12 bases between them. The CDR3 loop spans 14 amino acids. Germline assignment: CDR1 SGHTA and CDR2 FQGNSA. CDR3: CASSLGRGTDEQFF. The CDR3 DNA is TGTGCCAGCAGCTTAGGTAGGGGGACGGATGAGCAGTTCTTC. Full variable domain (rest looked up from reference TRBV7-2 and TRBJ2-1): GAGVSQSPSNKVTEKGKDVELRCDPISGHTALYWYRQSLGQGLEFLIYFQGNSAPDKSGLPSDRFSAERTGGSVSTLTIQRTQQEDSAVYLCASSLGRGTDEQFFGPGTRLTVL.

This chain joins TRBV19 and TRBJ1-2; TRBD1 matches at 9 bases. The CDR3 length is 14 residues. CDR1 and CDR2 from the germline V gene are LNHDA and SQIVND (reference sequence). The junction had 6 bases not matched to a gene; V was cut back by 4 bases and J by 6 bases. The CDR3 is CASSTAQGANGYTF. As DNA, the CDR3 is TGTGCCAGTAGTACCGCACAGGGGGCGAATGGCTACACCTTC.